This TCR beta chain was captured in a study of early stage breast cancer tumors. Study at large: Of around 15 invasive breast tumors, 11 to 12 were hormone receptor-positive, HER2-negative.

Points from the study as a whole: Compared with adjacent normal breast, tumors showed about 2.3-fold denser, more clonal T cells.

This CDR3 comprises 15 residues. V lost 2 bases, J lost 2 bases, and 7 bases lay in between. Germline V gene data show CDR1 as MNHNY and CDR2 as SVGAGI (reference sequence). Turning to this clone: Its specificity is unknown.

TCRdb's copy holds only in-frame clones and misses some; the assay was immunoSEQ multiplex PCR. Of about 9,900 clones in the sample, under 70% were seen once. This chain links TRBV6-6 with TRBJ2-6; no clear D. This clonotype was sampled from a person between 55 and 70 years old with breast cancer. Sequencing input: breast tumor tissue. The CDR3, as DNA: TGTGCCAGCAGTTACCTGGGTACTGGGGCCAACGTCCTGACTTTC. It specifies CASSYLGTGANVLTF.